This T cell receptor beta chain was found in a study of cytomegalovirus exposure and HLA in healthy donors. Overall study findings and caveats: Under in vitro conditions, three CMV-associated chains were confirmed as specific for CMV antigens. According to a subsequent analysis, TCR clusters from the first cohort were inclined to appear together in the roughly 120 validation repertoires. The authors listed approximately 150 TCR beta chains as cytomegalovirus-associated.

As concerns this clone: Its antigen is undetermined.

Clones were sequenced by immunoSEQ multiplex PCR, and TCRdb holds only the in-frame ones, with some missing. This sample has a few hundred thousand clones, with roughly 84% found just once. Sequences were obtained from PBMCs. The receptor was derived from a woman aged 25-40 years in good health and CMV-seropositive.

The CDR3 DNA reads as TGTGCCAGCAGTTTTGGCCCCCCGGGGATGTCGTCCTCGGACATTCAGTACTTC. This codes for CASSFGPPGMSSSDIQYF. The chain recombines TRBV27 with TRBJ2-4; weak D call: TRBD2 (5 bases). V lost 3 bases, J lost 8 bases, and 26 bases lay in between. Germline V gives CDR1 MNHEY, CDR2 SMNVEV (reference sequence). CDR3 length: 18 amino acids.